This T cell receptor (beta chain) was obtained from a study of OX40 agonist ivuxolimab in advanced cancers. Study information: An anti-OX40 (CD134) antibody with agonistic activity, ivuxolimab, was administered to patients. Past anti-PD-1, anti-PD-L1 or anti-CTLA-4 therapy was accepted, and 40% to 50% had received some. Partial responses were observed in three patients, of whom one had hepatocellular carcinoma and two had cutaneous melanoma. Study results and caveats: More expanded clones were seen, on average, in CD8+ T cells than in CD4+.

Details on this clone: As yet, its antigen is unknown.

The table came from immunoSEQ multiplex PCR; TCRdb's copy has only in-frame clones and leaves some out. The repertoire has tens of thousands of clones, 80% to 90% of them found once; the top ten carry under 7%. This CDR3 spans 14 amino acids. Germline V gives CDR1 SGHRS, CDR2 YFSETQ. J lost 7 bases, V lost 4 bases, and 10 bases had no gene match. This receptor was obtained from an adult with an advanced solid tumor such as melanoma, head and neck, liver or kidney cancer. The specimen was CD4+ or CD8+ T cells sorted from blood, collected in a trial of the OX40 agonist ivuxolimab. This rearrangement joins TRBV5-1 to TRBJ1-1; 7 bases fit TRBD1. The CDR3 DNA reads TGCGCCAGCAGCGGTCAGGGGGGCGAAGTTGAAGCTTTCTTT. The encoded protein is CASSGQGGEVEAFF.